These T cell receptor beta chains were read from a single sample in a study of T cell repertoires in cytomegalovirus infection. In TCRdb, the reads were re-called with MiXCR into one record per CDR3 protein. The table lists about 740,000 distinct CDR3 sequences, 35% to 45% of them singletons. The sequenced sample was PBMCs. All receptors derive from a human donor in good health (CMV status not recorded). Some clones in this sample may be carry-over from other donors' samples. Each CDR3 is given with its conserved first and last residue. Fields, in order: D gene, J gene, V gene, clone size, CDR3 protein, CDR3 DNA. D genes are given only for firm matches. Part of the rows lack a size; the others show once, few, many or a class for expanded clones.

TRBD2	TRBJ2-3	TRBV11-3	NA	CASSLGLAGVSDTQSF	TGTGCCAGCAGCTTAGGACTAGCGGGAGTGTCAGATACGCAGTCTTTT
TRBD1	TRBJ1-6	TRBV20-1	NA	CSAREPGQVNSPLHF	TGCAGTGCTAGAGAACCGGGACAGGTTAATTCACCCCTCCACTTT
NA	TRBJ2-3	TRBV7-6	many	CASSLVATRTDTQYF	TGTGCCAGCAGCTTAGTTGCCACTAGAACAGATACGCAGTATTTT
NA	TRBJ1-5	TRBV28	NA	CASSGQSYSNQPQHF	TGTGCCAGCAGTGGACAGTCATATAGCAATCAGCCCCAGCATTTT
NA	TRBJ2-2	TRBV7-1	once	CASSPGAGAGELFF	TGTGCCAGCAGCCCCGGGGCAGGGGCCGGGGAGCTGTTTTTT
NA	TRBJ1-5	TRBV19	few	CASSMGNQPQHF	TGTGCCAGTAGTATGGGCAATCAGCCCCAGCATTTT
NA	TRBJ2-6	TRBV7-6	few	CASSHPHSGANVLTF	TGTGCCAGCAGCCATCCCCACTCTGGGGCCAACGTCCTGACTTTC
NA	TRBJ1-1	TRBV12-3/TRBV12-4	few	CASSLRWGTGEAFF	TGTGCCAGCAGTTTGAGGTGGGGGACGGGTGAAGCTTTCTTT
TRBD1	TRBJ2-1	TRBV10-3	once	CAISESKGAAYNEQFF	TGTGCCATCAGTGAGTCAAAGGGGGCCGCCTACAATGAGCAGTTCTTC
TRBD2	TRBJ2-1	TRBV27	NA	CASSASGRANEQLF	TGTGCCAGCAGTGCTAGCGGGAGGGCGAATGAGCAGTTATTC
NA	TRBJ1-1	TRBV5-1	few	CASSLAQVPTEAFF	TGCGCCAGCAGCTTGGCTCAGGTCCCCACTGAAGCTTTCTTT
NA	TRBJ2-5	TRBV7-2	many	CASSFLETQYF	TGTGCCAGCAGCTTTTTGGAGACCCAGTACTTC
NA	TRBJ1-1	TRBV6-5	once	CASSYGGVLAFF	TGTGCCAGCAGTTACGGCGGCGTCTTAGCTTTCTTT
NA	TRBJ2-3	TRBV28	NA	CASSLRGSWTDTQYF	TGTGCCAGCAGTCTAAGGGGGTCGTGGACAGATACGCAGTATTTT